This TCR beta chain was found in a study of OX40 agonist ivuxolimab in advanced cancers. Study as a whole: Dose-escalation cases comprised hepatocellular carcinoma, melanoma, renal cell or head and neck cancer.

TCRdb's table, derived via immunoSEQ multiplex PCR, lists solely in-frame clones and lacks some. The profile covers tens of thousands of clones, with around four fifths appearing a single time and 25% to 35% taken by the ten largest. The CDR3 is 13 residues long. The chain joins TRBV21-1 to TRBJ1-1. TRBV21-1 is designated a pseudogene. The specimen comprised CD4+ or CD8+ T cells sorted from blood, sampled in a trial of the OX40 agonist ivuxolimab. The sequence was collected from an adult with an advanced solid tumor such as melanoma, head and neck, liver or kidney cancer. CDR3 sequence (DNA): TGTGCCAGCAGCGCTAGTGCGAACACTGAAGCTTTCTTT. This gives the protein CASSASANTEAFF.